Reported below is one T cell receptor beta chain. Original data processing: Amplified reference gene primers provided the basis for estimating nucleated cell counts. Using immunoSEQ multiplex PCR, the repertoire was profiled, and TCRdb retains in-frame clones only, with some absent. The DNA was the basis for D and trimming; V, J and clone size are from that table. The sample has fewer than 150,000 clones, more than 75% seen once. The data were taken from a study of blood T cell repertoires in COVID-19. Background on the study: Whether acute or convalescent, the COVID-19 samples came from the United States, Italy and Spain. PBMCs, B-cell-depleted T cells, or T cells provided the cDNA or gDNA that made up the material.

Unmatched junction bases numbered 4, after V lost 0 bases and J lost 5 bases. Germline CDR1 is SGHRS and CDR2 is YFSETQ. The CDR3 is made up of 17 amino acids. The gene calls are TRBV5-1 and TRBJ2-1; 14 bases match TRBD2. Material: peripheral blood. This receptor was obtained from a middle-aged woman with acute or convalescent COVID-19. CDR3 region: CASSLARLAGGDNEQFF. Written as DNA, the CDR3 is TGCGCCAGCAGCTTGGCCCGACTAGCGGGAGGGGACAATGAGCAGTTCTTC.